A single sample is the source of the 27 T cell receptor beta chains below, sequenced in a study of T-cell reconstitution after alpha-beta-depleted transplantation in children. A library of TCRbeta sequences, prepared with unique molecular identifiers, was generated. MiXCR was run by TCRdb on the PCR reads, yielding one entry per CDR3 protein. This sample has some 250,000 distinct CDR3 sequences, with 9.5% to 15% found just once. This sample comprised PBMCs from the stem cell graft donor, obtained from the stem cell graft. The receptors derive from a human donor who donated a stem cell graft to a child with acute lymphoblastic leukemia.

This rearrangement joins TRBV5-6 to TRBJ2-3; 10 nucleotides agree with TRBD1. Losses at the gene ends were 3 bases for V and 4 bases for J; bases not matched to a gene: 5. Germline V CDR1 and CDR2: SGHDT, YYEEEE. This CDR3 has 15 amino acids. For the CDR3, the DNA is TGTGCCAGCAGCTCCCGGGACAGGGGCCCAGATACGCAGTATTTT. Translated: CASSSRDRGPDTQYF.

The J gene is TRBJ2-7, the V gene TRBV29-1; D uncertain. CDR3 length: 17 residues. Germline lookup yields CDR1 SQVTM and CDR2 ANQGSEA. Trimming stripped 6 bases from V and 0 bases from J, with 24 bases between. CDR3 coding DNA: TGCAGCGTCGTATATATACCAGAGGCAGGCGTCTCCTACGAGCAGTACTTC. It is translated as CSVVYIPEAGVSYEQYF.

V gene TRBV28 combines with J gene TRBJ1-1, with unresolved D. This CDR3 is 12 amino acids long. From germline, CDR1 is MDHEN and CDR2 SYDVKM. V shed 2 bases and J shed 9 bases, with 10 bases lying between them. CDR3 sequence reads: CASSLSPGQAFF. The CDR3 nucleotides read TGTGCCAGCAGTTTAAGCCCGGGCCAAGCTTTCTTT.

The V gene is TRBV10-1, the J gene TRBJ2-1; D is unresolved. CDR1 is WNHNN and CDR2 is SYGVQD in the germline V gene (reference sequence). There are 15 residues in the CDR3. The V gene lost 4 bases and the J gene lost 8 bases, with 18 bases spanning the gap. CDR3 coding DNA: TGCGCCAGCAGTGCTGGCGCTGGTGTGATGGATGAGCAGTTCTTC. Its translation is CASSAGAGVMDEQFF.

This clonotype was seen ten or more times. The V call is TRBV20-1, the J call TRBJ2-1, with 7 bases lining up with TRBD2. CDR3 length: 15 amino acids. Germline V CDR1 and CDR2: DFQATT, SNEGSKA (reference sequence). J gave up 4 bases and V 6 bases, and 12 bases lay outside the gene matches. Here the CDR3 DNA reads TGCAGTGCCAGCGGGGACTCTCGCAAATACAATGAGCAGTTCTTC. Translated, it gives CSASGDSRKYNEQFF.

This clonotype showed up many times. The CDR3: CASSLAGQGGETQYF. Here the CDR3 DNA reads TGTGCCAGCAGCTTAGCGGGACAGGGAGGGGAGACCCAGTACTTC. The chain is built from TRBV7-2 and TRBJ2-5; TRBD1 matches 9 bases. The CDR3 has 15 residues. Germline V gene lookup returns CDR1 SGHTA and CDR2 FQGNSA. The junction had 4 bases not matched to a gene; V was cut back by 0 bases and J by 5 bases.

In its sample, this clonotype was seen many times. The V gene is TRBV6-2 or TRBV6-3, the J gene TRBJ1-2, with a possible D match to TRBD1 (5 bases). The CDR3 contains 12 residues. The germline CDR1 and CDR2 sequences are MNHEY and SVGEGT. V lost 7 bases to trimming and J lost 8 bases, with 14 bases between them. CDR3 in DNA: TGTGCCAGCACGCGCTTCGGGGACGGCTACACCTTC. As protein: CASTRFGDGYTF.

This clonotype was seen repeatedly, ten times or more. CDR3 region: CASSYRLGLAGSTDTQYF. CDR3 coding DNA: TGTGCCAGCAGTTACCGTCTTGGACTAGCGGGGTCAACAGATACGCAGTATTTT. The chain has TRBV6-5 and TRBJ2-3; TRBD2 aligns across 12 bases. CDR1 is MNHEY, CDR2 SVGAGI, per germline. CDR3 length equals 18 residues. Trimming at V came to 2 bases and at J to 3 bases, leaving 9 bases not matched to a gene.

This clonotype was observed a handful of times. The rearrangement links TRBV18 to TRBJ2-1; D uncertain. This CDR3 comprises 16 residues. Trimming cost V 3 bases and J 8 bases, with 20 bases left between them. The V gene's germline CDR1 is KGHSH and CDR2 LQKENI. CDR3 DNA sequence: TGTGCCAGCTCACCTTATATGACCCCCGGCCAGGATGAGCAGTTCTTC. This codes for CASSPYMTPGQDEQFF.

This clonotype was recorded at least ten times. This chain uses TRBV4-2 with TRBJ2-7, with 11 bases that match TRBD2. There are 14 residues in the CDR3. V was pared by 0 bases and J by 6 bases, with 1 base of the junction left unmatched. Germline V gene sequence: CDR1 LGHNA, CDR2 YNFKEQ. The CDR3 nucleotides read TGTGCCAGCAGCCAAGACCTAGCGGGAGGCGAGCAGTACTTC. Translated: CASSQDLAGGEQYF.

This clonotype was counted only a few times. This chain joins TRBV7-8 and TRBJ2-1; possibly TRBD2 for D (6 bases). The CDR3 has 16 residues. The V gene lost 0 bases and the J gene lost 12 bases, with 21 bases spanning the gap. The germline V gene has CDR1 SGHVS and CDR2 FQNEAQ. CDR3 DNA sequence: TGTGCCAGCAGCTTAGCGCTAGCGCGCGCTGGAGGGTGGCAGTTCTTC. Its translation is CASSLALARAGGWQFF.

This clonotype ranks as medium-sized (0.01 to 0.1%). The J gene is TRBJ2-1, the V gene TRBV6-4; 8 bases are shared with TRBD2. The CDR3 is made up of 15 amino acids. V lost 6 bases and J lost 4; bases outside the gene matches: 8. The germline V gene encodes CDR1 MRHNA and CDR2 SNTAGT. The CDR3 spells CASSPTSGGYNEQFF. CDR3 nucleotides: TGTGCCAGCAGCCCAACTAGCGGAGGTTACAATGAGCAGTTCTTC.

Many counts were recorded for this clonotype. The rearrangement uses TRBV5-1 and TRBJ2-5; 7 positions match TRBD1. Looked up from germline, CDR1 is SGHRS and CDR2 is YFSETQ. The CDR3 covers 14 residues. Unmatched junction bases numbered 8, after V lost 4 bases and J lost 5 bases. The CDR3 sequence: CASSRQGLDETQYF. DNA of the CDR3: TGCGCCAGCAGCAGACAGGGATTGGACGAGACCCAGTACTTC.

This clonotype appeared a few times. The DNA of the CDR3 is TGTGCCAGCAGTAAAGGGGAGGGCATTCAGTACTTC. It yields the protein CASSKGEGIQYF. The chain uses TRBV12-3 or TRBV12-4 and TRBJ2-4; 7 bases fit TRBD2. V dropped 5 bases and J dropped 9; count of bases not matched to a gene: 4. The length of the CDR3 is 12 residues.

This clonotype was counted at least ten times. The chain combines TRBV29-1 with TRBJ1-5; D is undetermined. The CDR3 spans 14 residues. Looked up from germline, CDR1 is SQVTM and CDR2 is ANQGSEA. Trimming shortened V by 4 bases and J by 2 bases, and 12 bases separated the two germline ends. CDR3 amino acids: CSVGRGDGNQPQHF. The CDR3 DNA follows: TGCAGCGTTGGTAGAGGAGATGGCAATCAGCCCCAGCATTTT.

This clonotype was counted at least ten times. One junction end does not reproduce the germline sequence, and a read error may be involved. The V call is TRBV5-1, the J call TRBJ2-2; D perhaps matches TRBD1 (6 bases). The CDR3 runs 15 residues. From germline, CDR1 is SGHRS and CDR2 YFSETQ. This chain's CDR3 is CASRLDSPNTGELFF. The CDR3 DNA sequence: TGCGCCAGCCGCTTGGACAGCCCGAACACCGGGGAGCTGTTTTTT.

The chain has TRBV5-4 and TRBJ2-7, with D maybe TRBD1 (8 bases). Per the germline V gene, CDR1 is SGHNT and CDR2 is YYREEE (reference sequence). The CDR3 consists of 16 residues. The V end was cut by 3 bases, the J end by 0 bases, with 16 bases between. CDR3: CASSSWTGRASYEQYF. In DNA, the CDR3 is TGTGCCAGCAGCTCATGGACAGGGAGGGCCTCCTACGAGCAGTACTTC.

This clonotype was counted at least ten times. The chain carries TRBV7-9 and TRBJ1-1; the match to TRBD1 covers 9 bases. Germline V lookup: CDR1 SEHNR, CDR2 FQNEAQ (reference sequence). This CDR3 has 17 residues. J lost 0 bases, V lost 4 bases, and 9 bases had no gene match. The CDR3, as DNA: TGTGCCAGCAGCTCAACAGGGGGCCAAGAATTGAACACTGAAGCTTTCTTT. Translation gives CASSSTGGQELNTEAFF.

The V and J genes are TRBV7-9 and TRBJ2-7; D may be TRBD1 (6 bases). CDR3 length equals 14 residues. With 5 bases removed from V and 4 bases from J, the gap between germline ends came to 15 bases. Germline CDR1 and CDR2: SEHNR and FQNEAQ (reference sequence). The chain's CDR3 is CASSARQEAYEQYF. The CDR3 DNA follows: TGTGCCAGCAGCGCTCGACAGGAAGCTTACGAGCAGTACTTC.

The table lists this clonotype with many counts. The rearrangement uses TRBV5-1 and TRBJ1-1; a weak D match, TRBD1 (5 bases). This CDR3 has 13 amino acids. Germline V lookup: CDR1 SGHRS, CDR2 YFSETQ. Trimming left V 6 bases short and J 4 bases short, with 13 bases between. CDR3 coding DNA: TGCGCCAGCACCTCTTCGGGACCCACTGAAGCTTTCTTT. Amino acid sequence: CASTSSGPTEAFF.

There are many counts of this clonotype. This chain links TRBV6-5 with TRBJ1-2; D not certain. This CDR3 contains 15 residues. Germline V gene sequence: CDR1 MNHEY, CDR2 SVGAGI. With 4 bases removed from V and 14 bases from J, the gap between germline ends came to 26 bases. The CDR3 coding sequence is TGTGCCAGCAGTTCCGCTTTGGGCAGAACCCCGATGCCAACCTTC. Residues: CASSSALGRTPMPTF.

This clonotype was seen repeatedly, ten times or more. The chain is built from TRBV4-3 and TRBJ2-7, with a weak D call TRBD1 (5 bases). V lost 0 bases and J lost 4, with 10 bases in between. The V gene's germline CDR1 is LGHNA and CDR2 YSLEER. This CDR3 comprises 14 residues. The CDR3 here is CASSQDWTSYEQYF. For the CDR3, the DNA is TGCGCCAGCAGCCAAGATTGGACATCATACGAGCAGTACTTC.

This clonotype was detected a few times. The chain couples TRBV20-1 to TRBJ2-1, with D unresolved. The germline V and J ends were trimmed by 7 bases and 2 bases, with 15 bases remaining between them. Germline-derived CDR1 and CDR2 are DFQATT and SNEGSKA (reference sequence). This CDR3 has 14 residues. The CDR3: CSGYGMAPYNEQFF. Written as DNA, the CDR3 is TGCAGTGGCTACGGAATGGCTCCCTACAATGAGCAGTTCTTC.

This clonotype was seen many times. The gene calls are TRBV20-1 and TRBJ2-7; TRBD2 agrees at 11 bases. The CDR3 covers 14 residues. Germline loops: CDR1 DFQATT, CDR2 SNEGSKA (reference sequence). Losses at the gene ends were 1 base for V and 2 bases for J; bases not matched to a gene: 1. The DNA of the CDR3 is TGCAGTGCTAGAGTAGCGGGAGGGACCTACGAGCAGTACTTC. This codes for CSARVAGGTYEQYF.

This clonotype was seen many times. CDR3 coding DNA: TGCAGTGCTAGCCTCGGCCTACAGGGGTTTCCCTACGAGCAGTACTTC. It translates to CSASLGLQGFPYEQYF. The chain employs TRBV20-1 and TRBJ2-7, with TRBD1 matching over 7 bases. The CDR3 loop spans 16 amino acids. J gave up 2 bases and V 3 bases, and 13 bases lay outside the gene matches. Germline V lookup: CDR1 DFQATT, CDR2 SNEGSKA (reference sequence).

About this clonotype itself: This may stem from a read error, because a much larger clone lies one nucleotide away. The chain couples TRBV12-3 or TRBV12-4 to TRBJ1-1; D call uncertain. V lost 6 bases, J lost 10 bases, and 15 bases lay in between. The CDR3 sequence is 12 residues long. CDR3 in amino acids: CASSRTQWRAFF. CDR3 DNA: TGTGCCAGCAGCCGGACGCAGTGGCGAGCTTTCTTT.

This clonotype was recorded many times. The chain uses TRBV10-3 and TRBJ2-3, with 10 bases lining up with TRBD2. This CDR3 contains 16 residues. The ends lost 4 bases at V and 1 base at J; junction bases unmatched: 5. The germline V gene has CDR1 ENHRY and CDR2 SYGVKD. The CDR3 loop is CAISGTSGRGTDTQYF. The CDR3 nucleotides read TGTGCCATCAGTGGGACTAGCGGTAGAGGCACAGATACGCAGTATTTT.